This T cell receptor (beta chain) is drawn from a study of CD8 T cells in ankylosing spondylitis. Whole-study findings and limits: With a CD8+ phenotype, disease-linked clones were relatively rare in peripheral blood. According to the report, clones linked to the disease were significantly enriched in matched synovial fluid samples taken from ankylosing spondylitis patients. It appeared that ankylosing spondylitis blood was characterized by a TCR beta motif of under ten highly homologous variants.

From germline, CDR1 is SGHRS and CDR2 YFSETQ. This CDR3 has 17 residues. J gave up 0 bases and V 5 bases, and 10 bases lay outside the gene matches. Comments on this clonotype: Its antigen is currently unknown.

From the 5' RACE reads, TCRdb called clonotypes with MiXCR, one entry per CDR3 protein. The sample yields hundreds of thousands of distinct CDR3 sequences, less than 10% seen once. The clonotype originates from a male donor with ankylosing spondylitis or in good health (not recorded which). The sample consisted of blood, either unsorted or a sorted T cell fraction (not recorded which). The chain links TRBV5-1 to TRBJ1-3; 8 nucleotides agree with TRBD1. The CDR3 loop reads CASSYLAGGRSGNTIYF. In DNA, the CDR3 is TGCGCCAGCAGTTACCTGGCAGGGGGCCGCTCTGGAAACACCATATATTTT. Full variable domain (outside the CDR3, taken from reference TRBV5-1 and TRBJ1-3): KAGVTQTPRYLIKTRGQQVTLSCSPISGHRSVSWYQQTPGQGLQFLFEYFSETQRNKGNFPGRFSGRQFSNSRSEMNVSTLELGDSALYLCASSYLAGGRSGNTIYFGEGSWLTVV.